These 9 T cell receptor beta chains originate from one sample sequenced in a study of blood T cell repertoires in COVID-19 (dated by TCRdb to about 2020). Receptor libraries were prepared by the immunoSEQ multiplex PCR assay. The source is immuneACCESS, and TCRdb retained only in-frame sequences with V and J called. Part of the clones is not carried over; for the studies checked, unresolved V genes explain less than half of this, and the remainder is unexplained. The table for this sample lists hundreds of thousands of clones; over 75% of them were counted only once. The leading ten clones occupy about 2.1% of the sample. The sample taken for sequencing was PBMCs or T cells enriched from blood (not recorded which). Receptors were obtained from a woman in her thirties or forties with acute COVID-19.

In regard to this clone: Other nucleotide sequences in the sample specify the same CDR3. The gene calls are TRBV18 and TRBJ1-3; D remains ambiguous. Trimming removed 3 bases at V and 1 base at J, with 7 bases between. Looked up from germline, CDR1 is KGHSH and CDR2 is LQKENI. The CDR3 consists of 14 residues. The CDR3 is CASSPAESGNTIYF. The DNA for the CDR3 is TGTGCCAGCTCACCGGCAGAATCTGGAAACACCATATATTTT.

The chain carries TRBV9 and TRBJ2-5, with TRBD2 as a possible D gene (5 bases). CDR3 length: 15 residues. Germline V gives CDR1 SGDLS, CDR2 YYNGEE. Trimming took off 0 bases at V and 4 bases at J, with 13 bases between the two ends. The CDR3 nucleotides are TGTGCCAGCAGCGTAGGGAGCGGCCTGGGAGAGACCCAGTACTTC. This encodes CASSVGSGLGETQYF.

The chain uses TRBV5-1 and TRBJ2-5, with 8 bases matching TRBD1. V lost 4 bases, J lost 4 bases, and 6 bases stayed unmatched. The CDR3 has 14 residues. Germline CDR1 is SGHRS and CDR2 is YFSETQ. CDR3 bases: TGCGCCAGCAGCGACTGGACAGGGCGAGAGACCCAGTACTTC. Translated, it gives CASSDWTGRETQYF.

The chain links TRBV10-1 to TRBJ2-7, with 8 bases that match TRBD1. There are 17 residues in the CDR3. Germline CDR1 reads WNHNN; CDR2 reads SYGVQD (reference sequence). V dropped 2 bases and J dropped 5; count of bases not matched to a gene: 14. The CDR3 DNA is TGCGCCAGCAGTGAGCCCAAATGGACAGGGAGCGTCCACGAGCAGTACTTC. Translated: CASSEPKWTGSVHEQYF.

The chain combines TRBV2 with TRBJ2-3; 7 nucleotides align to TRBD1. The V and J ends lost 1 base and 6 bases, in that order; junction bases with no gene match: 4. This CDR3 spans 14 amino acids. CDR1 is SNHLY and CDR2 is FYNNEI in the germline V gene. The CDR3 loop is CASSEDRGRDTQYF. DNA for the CDR3: TGTGCCAGCAGTGAAGACAGGGGAAGGGATACGCAGTATTTT.

This clone was counted a single time. The rearrangement links TRBV9 to TRBJ1-6; the match to TRBD1 covers 7 bases. Germline V gives CDR1 SGDLS, CDR2 YYNGEE. This CDR3 has 13 amino acids. J lost 8 bases, V lost 2 bases, and 1 base had no gene match. The CDR3 bases are TGTGCCAGCAGCGTCACAGGGGATTCACCCCTCCACTTT. It is translated as CASSVTGDSPLHF.

This chain connects TRBV27 to TRBJ1-2; D ambiguous. The V gene lost 2 bases and the J gene lost 6 bases, with 16 bases spanning the gap. CDR3 length equals 15 residues. Germline CDR1 reads MNHEY; CDR2 reads SMNVEV (reference sequence). The CDR3 bases are TGTGCCAGCAGTTTAAGGGAGGACCCTGTCGATGGCTACACCTTC. The encoded protein is CASSLREDPVDGYTF.

The chain couples TRBV11-2 to TRBJ1-2; a weak D match, TRBD1 (5 bases). Deletions cut 5 bases from V and 4 bases from J, with 20 bases between. This CDR3 spans 16 amino acids. CDR1 SGHAT and CDR2 FQNNGV come from the germline V gene. The CDR3 DNA follows: TGTGCCAGCAGCCAAGGGGTTCCCGACAGAGGCTATGGCTACACCTTC. It translates to CASSQGVPDRGYGYTF.

CDR3 nucleotides: TGTGCCAGCAGTTACGACGACAGGGCTGAAAAACTGTTTTTT. The encoded protein is CASSYDDRAEKLFF. This chain connects TRBV6-5 to TRBJ1-4; 7 positions match TRBD1. CDR1 and CDR2 (germline): MNHEY, SVGAGI. The V segment lost 2 bases and the J segment 7 bases; nucleotides outside the gene matches: 4. This CDR3 region has 14 residues.